The following is a T cell receptor (beta chain) sequence with its context. A much larger clone lies one base from this, so it may be a read error. The data were obtained in a study of Graves' ophthalmopathy and Graves' hyperthyroidism. The germline CDR1 and CDR2 sequences are SGHTA and FQGTGA. This CDR3 is 15 amino acids long. The TCR beta CDR3 regions underwent amplification from RNA transcripts. First-round RT-PCR with HTBI primers preceded a second-round multiplex PCR. Via MiXCR, TCRdb re-called the multiplex PCR reads, giving one row per CDR3 protein. The table has roughly 400,000 distinct CDR3 sequences, about 18% seen once.

The sequence was obtained from a woman between 18 and 29 years old with Graves' ophthalmopathy. The source material was peripheral blood. The chain couples TRBV7-3 to TRBJ2-6; D is perhaps TRBD2 (5 bases). This chain's CDR3 is CTSSLGLSGANVLTF. DNA for the CDR3: TGTACCAGCAGCTTAGGACTCTCTGGGGCCAACGTCCTGACTTTC.